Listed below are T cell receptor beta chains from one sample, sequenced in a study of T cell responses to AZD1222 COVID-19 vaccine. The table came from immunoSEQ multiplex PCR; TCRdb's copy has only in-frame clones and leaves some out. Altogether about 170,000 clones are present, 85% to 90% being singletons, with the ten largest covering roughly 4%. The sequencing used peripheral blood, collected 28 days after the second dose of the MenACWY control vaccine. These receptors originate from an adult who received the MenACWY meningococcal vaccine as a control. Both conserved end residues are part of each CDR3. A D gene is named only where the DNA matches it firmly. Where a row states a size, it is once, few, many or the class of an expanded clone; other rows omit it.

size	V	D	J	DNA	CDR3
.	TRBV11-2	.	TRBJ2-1	TGTGCCAGCAGCCGAAATGAGCAGTTCTTC	CASSRNEQFF
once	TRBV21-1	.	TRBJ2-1	TGTGCCAGCAGCAAAAGCCTACTAGCGGACTCCTACAATGAGCAGTTCTTC	CASSKSLLADSYNEQFF
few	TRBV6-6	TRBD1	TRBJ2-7	TGTGCCAGCAGTTACTTGAACCGGGACAGGGGGTACTTC	CASSYLNRDRGYF
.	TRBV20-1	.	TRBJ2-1	TGCAGTGCTAGGACCGCAAGGGAGCAGTTCTTC	CSARTAREQFF
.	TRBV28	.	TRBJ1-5	TGTGCCAGCAGCCCGACAGCGTATAGCAATCAGCCCCAGCATTTT	CASSPTAYSNQPQHF
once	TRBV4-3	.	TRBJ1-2	TGCGCCAGCAGCCATCCCTCTACGGGGGGAGCTGGCTACACCTTC	CASSHPSTGGAGYTF
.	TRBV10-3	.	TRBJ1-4	TGTGCCAGAGTCCCCGCCCGAGGGGGAAATGAAAAACTGTTTTTT	CARVPARGGNEKLFF
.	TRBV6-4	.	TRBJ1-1	TGTGCCAGCAGTGGTCGCCTCCTCCATTTAAGCACTGAAGCTTTCTTT	CASSGRLLHLSTEAFF
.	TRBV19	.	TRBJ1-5	TGTGCCAGTAGTAGGGTCGCAGGTGAAAATCAGCCCCAGCATTTT	CASSRVAGENQPQHF
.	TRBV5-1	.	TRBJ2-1	TGCGCCAGCAGCTTAGGTGCACAGGGTACCTACAATGAGCAGTTCTTC	CASSLGAQGTYNEQFF
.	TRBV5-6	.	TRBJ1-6	TGTGCCAGCAGCTGGAAGGCGTATAATTCACCCCTCCACTTT	CASSWKAYNSPLHF
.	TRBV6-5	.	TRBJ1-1	TGTGCCGGAAATTCCTACAAGGCTTTCTTT	CAGNSYKAFF
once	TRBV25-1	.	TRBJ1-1	TGTGCCAGCAGGCAACTCGGGAACACTGAAGCTTTCTTT	CASRQLGNTEAFF
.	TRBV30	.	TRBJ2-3	TGTGCCTGGTCATTCGGGAAGGGGACAGATACGCAGTATTTT	CAWSFGKGTDTQYF
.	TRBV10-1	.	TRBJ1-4	TGCGCCAGCAGTGAGGAGGTCGGTGAAAAACTGTTTTTT	CASSEEVGEKLFF
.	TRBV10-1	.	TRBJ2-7	TGCGCCAGCAGTAGGGACTTAAACTCCTACGAGCAGTACTTC	CASSRDLNSYEQYF
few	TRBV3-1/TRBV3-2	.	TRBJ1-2	TGTGCCAGCAGCCAAGATTCGGGCAGGGCGGGTGGCTACACCTTC	CASSQDSGRAGGYTF
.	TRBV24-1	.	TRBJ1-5	TGTGCCACCAGTGGCGCGACCGGAATCAATCAGCCCCAGCATTTT	CATSGATGINQPQHF
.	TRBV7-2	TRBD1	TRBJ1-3	TGTGCCAGCAGCGCGGGACAGCGAAACACCATATATTTT	CASSAGQRNTIYF
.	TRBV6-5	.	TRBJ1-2	TGTGCCAGCAGTTATGCCGGGACCTCGTATGGCTACACCTTC	CASSYAGTSYGYTF
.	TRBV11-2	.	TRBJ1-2	TGTGCCAGCAGCTGGGGGGTCCCCGGCCCCTATGGCTACACCTTC	CASSWGVPGPYGYTF
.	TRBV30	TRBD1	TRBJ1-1	TGTGCCTGGCTAAGGGGGCGAGACACTGAAGCTTTCTTT	CAWLRGRDTEAFF
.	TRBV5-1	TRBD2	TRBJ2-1	TGCGCCAGCAGCTTGGATCCCGGGACTAGCGCGCGGAGGCAGTTCTTC	CASSLDPGTSARRQFF
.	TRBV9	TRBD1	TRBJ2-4	TGTGCCAGCAGCCCCGGGACAGGGGTTGTAGCCAAAAACATTCAGTACTTC	CASSPGTGVVAKNIQYF
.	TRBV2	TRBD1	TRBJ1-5	TGTGCCAGCAGCGAAGACAGGGATAGCAATCAGCCCCAGCATTTT	CASSEDRDSNQPQHF
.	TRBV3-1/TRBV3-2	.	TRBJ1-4	TGTGCCAGCAGCCATCGGGCAGCCTCTAATGAAAAACTGTTTTTT	CASSHRAASNEKLFF
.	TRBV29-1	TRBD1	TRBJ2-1	TGCAGCGCCTCCGGGGATCAGGGGGCCGGGGAGCAGTTCTTC	CSASGDQGAGEQFF
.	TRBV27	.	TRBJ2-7	TGTGCCAGCCACGAGGACGCTTACGAGCAGTACTTC	CASHEDAYEQYF
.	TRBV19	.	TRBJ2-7	TGTGCCAGTAGTATAGGGGCGGTAGACTACGAGCAGTACTTC	CASSIGAVDYEQYF
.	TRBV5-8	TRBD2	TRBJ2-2	TGTGCCAGCGGGACTAGCGGGAGACCAACCGGGGAGCTGTTTTTT	CASGTSGRPTGELFF
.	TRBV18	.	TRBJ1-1	TGTGCCAGCTCACCGGACGTAAACACTGAAGCTTTCTTT	CASSPDVNTEAFF
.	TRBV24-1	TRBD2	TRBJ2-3	TGTGCCACCAGTGAAAACGGGAGGGTCAGAGATACGCAGTATTTT	CATSENGRVRDTQYF
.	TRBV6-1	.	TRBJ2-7	TGTGCCAGCAGTGATTTGGCTAGCGGAGGGGGGTACGAGCAGTACTTC	CASSDLASGGGYEQYF
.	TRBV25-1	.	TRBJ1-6	TGTGCCAGCAGTGAATATTATCGGAGCTCCTATAATTCACCCCTCCACTTT	CASSEYYRSSYNSPLHF
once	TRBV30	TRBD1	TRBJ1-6	TGTGCCTGGAGTCTCCGACACGCCTCGCCGGGACAGGGACCTTTTGCTTCACCCCTCCACTTT	CAWSLRHASPGQGPFASPLHF
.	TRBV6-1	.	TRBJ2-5	TGTGCCAGCAGTGAATGGGGCCAGGGGATAGGGACCCAGTACTTC	CASSEWGQGIGTQYF
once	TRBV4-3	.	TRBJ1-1	TGCGCCAGCAGCCAAGATAGGACCACAGTTGAAGCTTTCTTT	CASSQDRTTVEAFF
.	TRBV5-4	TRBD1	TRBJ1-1	TGTGCCAGCAGCCGGGACAGATACACTGAAGCTTTCTTT	CASSRDRYTEAFF
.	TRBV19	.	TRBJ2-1	TGTGCCAGTAGTGGTCAATACAATGAGCAGTTCTTC	CASSGQYNEQFF
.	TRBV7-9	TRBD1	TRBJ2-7	TGTGCCAGCAGCTTCGATGGACAGGCTCCCTACGAGCAGTACTTC	CASSFDGQAPYEQYF
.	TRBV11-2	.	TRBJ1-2	TGTGCCAGCAGCCCAGGAGAGGGGTTTGGCTACACCTTC	CASSPGEGFGYTF
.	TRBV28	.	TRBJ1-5	TGTGCCAGCAGTGATCTCCCTAATCAGCCCCAGCATTTT	CASSDLPNQPQHF
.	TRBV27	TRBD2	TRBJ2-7	TGTGCCAGCAGTTTCTCACCTAGCGGGAGCTCCTACGAGCAGTACTTC	CASSFSPSGSSYEQYF
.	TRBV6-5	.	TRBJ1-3	TGTGCCAGCAGTTACTCGACCGTCTCTGGAAACACCATATATTTT	CASSYSTVSGNTIYF
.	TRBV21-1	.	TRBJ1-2	TGTGCCAGCAGCTTACACAGGTGGGGCTACACCTTC	CASSLHRWGYTF